Given below is one T cell receptor (beta chain) in context. This specimen belongs to a study of low-dose radiotherapy and immunotherapy resistance in tumors. First-strand cDNA used TRAV- and TRBV-specific primers, covering alpha and beta chains. For amplifying TCRs, the PCR ran for around 20 cycles with Phusion, which was used together with a constant-region primer and the adapter on the V primers. One entry per CDR3 protein results from TCRdb running MiXCR on the reads. The sample shows tens of thousands of distinct CDR3 sequences, approximately 25% of them seen only once. Trimming took 0 bases from V and 0 from J, leaving 18 bases between them. CDR3 length equals 19 residues. Germline lookup yields CDR1 LGHNA and CDR2 YNFKEQ. Time point noted: before trial treatment.

The source is a male donor with rectosigmoid adenocarcinoma. Here the sequenced sample was PBMCs, taken before treatment. V usage is TRBV4-2 and J usage is TRBJ2-1; D possibly corresponds to TRBD1 (6 bases). The CDR3 is CASSQEGAWVYSSYNEQFF. CDR3 in DNA: TGTGCCAGCAGCCAAGAGGGGGCATGGGTTTATAGCTCCTACAATGAGCAGTTCTTC.